Sequencing of this T cell receptor beta chain was carried out in a study of blood T cell repertoires in COVID-19. Study-wide context: Acute and convalescent COVID-19 specimens originated in the United States, Italy and Spain. From T cells, B-cell-depleted T cells, or PBMCs came the material, which was cDNA or gDNA.

Trimming took 4 bases from V and 3 from J, leaving 5 bases between them. This CDR3 has 12 residues. Germline assignment: CDR1 SGHVS and CDR2 FQNEAQ. In the source study's methods: It was from reference gene primer amplification that nucleated cell counts were estimated. Produced via immunoSEQ multiplex PCR; TCRdb's table is partial and in-frame only. V, J and clone size reflect that table, while D and trimming were determined from the DNA. The sample shows about 75,000 clones, 75% to 85% of them seen only once. This TCR was recovered from a woman older than 75 with active or convalescent COVID-19. Specimen: peripheral blood. This chain joins TRBV7-8 and TRBJ2-3, with D unclear. CDR3 DNA sequence: TGTGCCAGCAGCTCAGGAACAGATACGCAGTATTTT. Amino acids: CASSSGTDTQYF.